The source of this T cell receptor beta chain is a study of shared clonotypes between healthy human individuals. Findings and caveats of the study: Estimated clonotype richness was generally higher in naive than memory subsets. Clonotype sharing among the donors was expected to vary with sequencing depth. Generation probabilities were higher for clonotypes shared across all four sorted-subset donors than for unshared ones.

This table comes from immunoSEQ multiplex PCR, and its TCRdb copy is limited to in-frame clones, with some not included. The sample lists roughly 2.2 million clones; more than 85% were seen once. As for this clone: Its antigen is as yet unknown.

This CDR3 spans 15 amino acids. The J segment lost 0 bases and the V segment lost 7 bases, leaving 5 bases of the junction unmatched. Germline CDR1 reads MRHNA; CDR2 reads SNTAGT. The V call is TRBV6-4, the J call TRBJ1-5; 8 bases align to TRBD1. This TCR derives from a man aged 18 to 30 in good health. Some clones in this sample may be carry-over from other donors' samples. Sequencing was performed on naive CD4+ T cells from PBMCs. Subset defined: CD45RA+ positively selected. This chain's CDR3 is CASMDRENSNQPQHF. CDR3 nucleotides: TGTGCCAGCATGGACAGGGAGAATAGCAATCAGCCCCAGCATTTT.